The 24 T cell receptor beta chains reported below all come from one sample, sequenced in a study of cytomegalovirus exposure and HLA in healthy donors. 60 Vbeta and 13 Jbeta primers were used in PCR. This table comes from immunoSEQ multiplex PCR, and its TCRdb copy is limited to in-frame clones, with some not included. The table includes 130,000 to 150,000 clones, 75% to 90% detected once. Specimen: PBMCs. The receptors derive from a woman between 25 and 40 years old in good health and CMV-seronegative.

The genes are TRBV5-1 and TRBJ2-7; 7 positions match TRBD1. There are 15 residues in the CDR3. Germline V gene sequence: CDR1 SGHRS, CDR2 YFSETQ. With V trimmed by 0 bases and J by 3 bases, 6 bases remained unmatched. The chain's CDR3 is CASSLEAGGGYEQYF. In DNA form, the CDR3 reads TGCGCCAGCAGCTTGGAGGCAGGGGGTGGCTACGAGCAGTACTTC.

This clone appeared once. J is TRBJ1-2 and V is TRBV4-3; D gene uncertain. The CDR3 has 16 amino acids. V shed 0 bases and J shed 3 bases, with 14 bases lying between them. CDR1 is LGHNA and CDR2 is YSLEER in the germline V gene. CDR3 loop: CASSQEISQVYYGYTF. CDR3 sequence (DNA): TGCGCCAGCAGCCAAGAAATCTCGCAGGTTTACTATGGCTACACCTTC.

The chain combines TRBV27 with TRBJ2-1, with TRBD1 identical over 9 bases. Germline V gene sequence: CDR1 MNHEY, CDR2 SMNVEV (reference sequence). The length of the CDR3 is 18 residues. V shed 5 bases, J shed 4 bases, and the junction held 15 bases outside the gene matches. The CDR3 DNA follows: TGTGCCAGCAGTAACCTCGGACAGGGGAATGGTGTATACAATGAGCAGTTCTTC. Translated: CASSNLGQGNGVYNEQFF.

About this clone itself: This same CDR3 is encoded by further DNA sequences in the sample. The chain is built from TRBV6-5 and TRBJ2-5; D ambiguous. The CDR3 runs to 14 residues. Trimming cost V 4 bases and J 0 bases, with 9 bases left between them. CDR1 and CDR2 from the germline V gene are MNHEY and SVGAGI. CDR3 bases: TGTGCCAGCAGTTCAACCAGGTACCAAGAGACCCAGTACTTC. Translated: CASSSTRYQETQYF.

The rearrangement joins TRBV4-1 to TRBJ2-7; 12 bases align to TRBD2. The CDR3 sequence is 20 residues long. The germline CDR1 and CDR2 sequences are MGHRA and YSYEKL. V lost 0 bases and J lost 1; bases outside the gene matches: 13. The CDR3 DNA follows: TGCGCCAGCAGCCAAGACCCTCGACTAGCGGGAGAGATGCGGTCCTACGAGCAGTACTTC. It encodes CASSQDPRLAGEMRSYEQYF.

V is TRBV23-1 and J is TRBJ2-7, with 7 bases identical to TRBD2. TRBV23-1 is marked as an open reading frame, function uncertain. The CDR3 is made up of 13 amino acids. With V trimmed by 4 bases and J by 4 bases, 4 bases remained unmatched. The CDR3 loop reads CASSPRLAYEQYF. The CDR3 DNA reads as TGCGCCAGCAGTCCGAGACTAGCTTACGAGCAGTACTTC.

J is TRBJ1-4 and V is TRBV30; the D gene is possibly TRBD1 (5 bases). The CDR3 length is 14 residues. Trimming cost V 1 base and J 10 bases, with 16 bases left between them. CDR1 GTSNPN and CDR2 SVGIG come from the germline V gene (reference sequence). CDR3 residues: CAWSADSSLLKLFF. The CDR3 region has the DNA TGTGCCTGGAGTGCCGACAGTTCGCTTTTAAAACTGTTTTTT.

The rearrangement links TRBV5-1 to TRBJ2-1, with 7 bases fitting TRBD2. The length of the CDR3 is 15 residues. Germline V gives CDR1 SGHRS, CDR2 YFSETQ. After removal of 4 bases from V and 2 bases from J, the junction contained 6 bases not matched to a gene. CDR3 region: CASSAVGGTYNEQFF. DNA for the CDR3: TGCGCCAGCAGCGCTGTGGGGGGGACCTACAATGAGCAGTTCTTC.

This clone came up once. The chain links TRBV6-1 to TRBJ1-3; D call uncertain. The germline V gene has CDR1 MNHNS and CDR2 SASEGT. V lost 3 bases to trimming and J lost 0 bases, with 9 bases between them. The CDR3 sequence is 15 residues long. CDR3 sequence reads: CASSEDGSSGNTIYF. CDR3 bases: TGTGCCAGCAGTGAGGACGGGAGCTCTGGAAACACCATATATTTT.

V and J are TRBV4-1 and TRBJ2-1; D is unresolved. This CDR3 is 16 amino acids long. Trimming took 0 bases from V and 3 from J, leaving 12 bases between them. Germline CDR1 and CDR2: MGHRA and YSYEKL. In DNA form, the CDR3 reads TGCGCCAGCAGCCAAGACACGTCTAGATTCTACAATGAGCAGTTCTTC. Translation gives CASSQDTSRFYNEQFF.

The chain employs TRBV29-1 and TRBJ2-5, with TRBD1 matching 8 bases. After removal of 6 bases from V and 2 bases from J, the junction contained 5 bases not matched to a gene. This CDR3 contains 13 residues. The germline V gene has CDR1 SQVTM and CDR2 ANQGSEA. The CDR3: CSVDRGRQETQYF. In DNA, the CDR3 is TGCAGCGTAGACAGGGGACGTCAAGAGACCCAGTACTTC.

On this clone itself: One end of the junction fails to match germline, which may point to a read error. This chain joins TRBV7-9 and TRBJ1-2; 10 bases line up with TRBD1. Germline V lookup: CDR1 SEHNR, CDR2 FQNEAQ (reference sequence). The CDR3 is 18 amino acids. CDR3 residues: CSSSLVFVRQGAIYGYTF. The CDR3 coding sequence is TGTTCCAGCAGCTTAGTTTTTGTACGACAGGGGGCGATCTATGGCTACACCTTC.

CDR3 residues: CASSPRDSPSAVNQPQHF. In nucleotides, the CDR3 is TGTGCCAGCAGCCCACGGGACAGCCCGTCGGCCGTCAATCAGCCCCAGCATTTT. The chain has TRBV7-2 and TRBJ1-5; 7 positions match TRBD1. V was clipped by 5 bases and J by 3 bases; unmatched bases: 16. This CDR3 comprises 18 residues. Germline CDR1 is SGHTA and CDR2 is FQGNSA. Looking up the rest from reference TRBV7-2 and TRBJ1-5 gives the full variable domain: GAGVSQSPSNKVTEKGKDVELRCDPISGHTALYWYRQSLGQGLEFLIYFQGNSAPDKSGLPSDRFSAERTGGSVSTLTIQRTQQEDSAVYLCASSPRDSPSAVNQPQHFGDGTRLSIL.

CDR3 nucleotide sequence: TGTGCCAGCAGCGTGGGGGCAGCGGGGGGACAAGAGACCCAGTACTTC. Encoded protein: CASSVGAAGGQETQYF. The chain is built from TRBV7-3 and TRBJ2-5; TRBD2 matches 9 bases. J lost 2 bases, V lost 5 bases, and 9 bases had no gene match. Germline V gives CDR1 SGHTA, CDR2 FQGTGA. The CDR3 contains 16 residues.

The chain employs TRBV9 and TRBJ2-5; TRBD1 matches 7 bases. J gave up 2 bases and V 4 bases, and 5 bases lay outside the gene matches. Germline lookup yields CDR1 SGDLS and CDR2 YYNGEE. The CDR3 totals 14 residues. CDR3 nucleotides: TGTGCCAGCAGCCGAGAGGACAGGCAAGAGACCCAGTACTTC. The encoded protein is CASSREDRQETQYF. The whole variable domain, remainder taken from reference TRBV9 and TRBJ2-5, is DSGVTQTPKHLITATGQRVTLRCSPRSGDLSVYWYQQSLDQGLQFLIQYYNGEERAKGNILERFSAQQFPDLHSELNLSSLELGDSALYFCASSREDRQETQYFGPGTRLLVL.

This clone was seen just once. This chain joins TRBV7-9 and TRBJ2-7; no firm D call. The ends were cut back, 6 bases at V and 5 bases at J, with 11 bases in the middle. CDR3 length: 12 residues. Germline CDR1 is SEHNR and CDR2 is FQNEAQ (reference sequence). The CDR3 is CASRQSNDEQYF. The CDR3 DNA sequence: TGTGCCAGCAGACAAAGTAACGACGAGCAGTACTTC.

The chain's CDR3 is CASSHSGSAGNTIYF. CDR3 DNA: TGTGCCAGCAGCCATTCAGGGTCGGCTGGAAACACCATATATTTT. The chain combines TRBV7-9 with TRBJ1-3, with D tentatively TRBD1 (5 bases). Germline V gene lookup returns CDR1 SEHNR and CDR2 FQNEAQ (reference sequence). The CDR3 covers 15 residues. The germline V and J ends were trimmed by 5 bases and 2 bases, with 13 bases remaining between them.

The rearrangement links TRBV7-8 to TRBJ1-5; 8 bases are shared with TRBD1. The CDR3 covers 16 residues. Germline V gene data show CDR1 as SGHVS and CDR2 as FQNEAQ. The V gene end was trimmed by 5 bases and the J gene end by 3 bases; junction bases not matched to a gene: 9. CDR3 sequence: CASSPSRTGNNQPQHF. CDR3 bases: TGTGCCAGCAGCCCCTCCAGGACAGGGAACAATCAGCCCCAGCATTTT.

The chain couples TRBV6-1 to TRBJ1-3; D is perhaps TRBD1 (6 bases). Trimming left V 11 bases short and J 3 bases short, with 14 bases between. The CDR3 is 13 amino acids. The germline V gene encodes CDR1 MNHNS and CDR2 SASEGT. The CDR3 spells CAAQTGYGNTIYF. The CDR3, as DNA: TGTGCCGCCCAAACAGGGTATGGAAACACCATATATTTT.

This clone was seen a handful of times. This chain uses TRBV19 with TRBJ1-5; 8 nucleotides match TRBD1. The CDR3 sequence is 16 residues long. The germline gives CDR1 LNHDA, CDR2 SQIVND (reference sequence). The V segment lost 8 bases and the J segment 3 bases; nucleotides outside the gene matches: 12. CDR3 DNA: TGTGCCAGTGCGTCGACTCGGACAGGGATCAATCAGCCCCAGCATTTT. Protein product: CASASTRTGINQPQHF.

The V gene is TRBV7-2, the J gene TRBJ1-1; D ambiguous. The V and J ends lost 1 base and 5 bases respectively, with 11 bases between them. Germline V gives CDR1 SGHTA, CDR2 FQGNSA. There are 14 residues in the CDR3. The CDR3 is CASSLVLPGTEAFF. The CDR3 DNA sequence: TGTGCCAGCAGCTTAGTACTCCCGGGGACTGAAGCTTTCTTT.

The chain has TRBV7-3 and TRBJ2-7; 12 positions match TRBD2. Germline values: CDR1 SGHTA, CDR2 FQGTGA. V lost 1 base, J lost 7 bases, and 5 bases stayed unmatched. This CDR3 is 15 amino acids long. Written as DNA, the CDR3 is TGTGCCAGCAGCTTAAGACTAGCGGGGGCGAGGGAGCAGTACTTC. Amino acids: CASSLRLAGAREQYF.

The rearrangement joins TRBV19 to TRBJ2-1; D possibly corresponds to TRBD1 (5 bases). CDR3 size: 14 residues. Germline CDR1 LNHDA, CDR2 SQIVND (reference sequence). Between the trimmed V and J ends, which lost 7 bases and 0 bases, there was a span of 10 bases. CDR3 sequence (DNA): TGTGCCAGTAATAGGGGAAGCTCCTACAATGAGCAGTTCTTC. Translated, it gives CASNRGSSYNEQFF.

CDR3 residues: CASSLDAGVGTEAFF. The CDR3 region has the DNA TGTGCCAGCAGCTTAGATGCAGGGGTGGGAACTGAAGCTTTCTTT. This chain links TRBV7-2 with TRBJ1-1; D perhaps matches TRBD1 (6 bases). V was trimmed by 1 base and J by 5 bases, leaving 14 bases between them. Germline values: CDR1 SGHTA, CDR2 FQGNSA. The length of the CDR3 is 15 residues.